This T cell receptor (beta chain) appears in the sequencing data of a study of T cells in localized non-small cell lung cancer. A single count supports this clone. The target antigen is unknown. CDR1 SGHDT and CDR2 YYEEEE come from the germline V gene. CDR3 length equals 14 residues. V lost 4 bases and J lost 9, with 17 bases in between. Findings and limits, study-wide: Turning up in adjacent lung were a median approximately 57 of the top 100 tumor clones.

Repertoires were generated with immunoSEQ multiplex PCR, while TCRdb's copy carries only in-frame clones and drops some. This sample yields some 39,000 clones, of which more than 75% are seen a single time; approximately 30% belongs to the top ten. The specimen comprised PBMCs, sampled before any cancer treatment. This chain uses TRBV5-6 with TRBJ1-5, with a possible D match to TRBD1 (6 bases). The receptor comes from a woman aged 35-75 years with stage II squamous cell lung carcinoma. This CDR3 is CASSDQTGFAPQHF. DNA for the CDR3: TGTGCCAGCAGCGATCAAACAGGGTTCGCGCCCCAGCATTTT.